Given below is one T cell receptor beta chain in context. TCRdb reprocessed the RACE reads via MiXCR and lists one record per CDR3 protein. In the table there are under 200,000 distinct CDR3 sequences, 28% of which are singletons. Time point: patch test 3, about 24 weeks after DPC sensitization. Regarding treatment: therapeutic diphenylcyclopropenone sensitization with weekly scalp DPC. The CDR3 is 14 amino acids. Losses at the gene ends were 2 bases for V and 5 bases for J; bases not matched to a gene: 5. Germline CDR1 and CDR2: MGHRA and YSYEKL. The sample is drawn from a study of human T cells and chemical hapten exposure.

V and J are TRBV4-1 and TRBJ1-1; 7 bases line up with TRBD1. This receptor was obtained from a woman aged 18 to 35 with alopecia areata. Some clones in this sample may be carry-over from other donors' samples. Sequencing was performed on whole blood, taken in connection with sensitization to the hapten diphenylcyclopropenone (DPC). CDR3 loop: CASSQIGTETEAFF. CDR3 bases: TGCGCCAGCAGCCAAATCGGGACAGAAACTGAAGCTTTCTTT.